A selection of T cell receptor beta chains follows, all from one sample in a study of blood T cell repertoires in COVID-19. Produced via immunoSEQ multiplex PCR; TCRdb's table is partial and in-frame only. The table lists about 200,000 clones, roughly four fifths of them singletons, with roughly 7% in the top ten. Source material: PBMCs or T cells enriched from blood (not recorded which). The receptors derive from a man aged 35 to 55 who had recovered from COVID-19. Each CDR3 is given with its conserved first and last residue. The D gene is left open where the match is weak. Size tells how often a clone was seen (once, few, many) or the class of an expanded clone, and some rows leave it out.

j_call | clone_size | v_call | d_call | cdr3_aa | cdr3_nt
TRBJ2-1 | NA | TRBV4-2 | NA | CASSQVASPEFF | TGTGCCAGCAGCCAAGTGGCTAGTCCTGAGTTCTTC
TRBJ1-1 | once | TRBV28 | NA | CASSRGIGTEAFF | TGTGCCAGCAGTAGAGGGATAGGAACTGAAGCTTTCTTT
TRBJ1-2 | NA | TRBV5-1 | NA | CASRLDSNYGYTF | TGCGCCAGCAGACTCGACAGTAACTATGGCTACACCTTC
TRBJ2-5 | NA | TRBV19 | TRBD2 | CASSISAGGLETQYF | TGTGCCAGTAGTATCAGTGCGGGGGGACTAGAGACCCAGTACTTC
TRBJ1-1 | few | TRBV4-2 | NA | CASSQESSQGRGLAFF | TGTGCCAGCAGCCAAGAATCTAGTCAGGGGAGGGGGTTAGCTTTCTTT
TRBJ2-5 | NA | TRBV6-6 | TRBD2 | CASGLAGIKETQYF | TGTGCCAGTGGACTAGCGGGGATCAAAGAGACCCAGTACTTC
TRBJ1-4 | once | TRBV11-2 | NA | CASSLGAGVMEKLFF | TGTGCCAGCAGCTTAGGCGCAGGGGTGATGGAAAAACTGTTTTTT
TRBJ1-4 | NA | TRBV28 | NA | CASGIFMGGIREKLFF | TGTGCCAGCGGGATTTTTATGGGGGGAATTCGGGAAAAACTGTTTTTT
TRBJ1-2 | NA | TRBV6-5 | TRBD1 | CASSAPGQGNYGYTF | TGTGCCAGCAGCGCCCCGGGACAGGGGAACTATGGCTACACCTTC
TRBJ2-3 | NA | TRBV3-1/TRBV3-2 | NA | CASSYPGTLGRADTQYF | TGTGCCAGCAGCTACCCCGGGACACTAGGACGGGCAGATACGCAGTATTTT
TRBJ2-7 | NA | TRBV11-2 | TRBD2 | CASSLDRRGAPPYF | TGTGCCAGCAGCTTAGACAGGCGGGGGGCCCCCCCTTACTTC
TRBJ1-2 | NA | TRBV5-1 | TRBD1 | CASSLQAGQGPYGYTF | TGCGCCAGCAGCTTGCAGGCGGGACAGGGACCGTATGGCTACACCTTC
TRBJ2-3 | NA | TRBV18 | TRBD2 | CASSRGTRMEPATDTQYF | TGTGCCAGCTCAAGGGGGACTAGAATGGAACCTGCCACAGATACGCAGTATTTT
TRBJ1-5 | NA | TRBV10-2 | NA | CASSEEGVQPQHF | TGCGCCAGCAGTGAGGAGGGCGTTCAGCCCCAGCATTTT
TRBJ1-5 | NA | TRBV10-3 | TRBD1 | CAIRGGQGDGNQPQHF | TGTGCCATCAGGGGGGGACAGGGGGATGGCAATCAGCCCCAGCATTTT
TRBJ1-2 | NA | TRBV5-5 | NA | CASSLKAGSYGYTF | TGTGCCAGCAGCTTGAAAGCAGGGTCCTATGGCTACACCTTC
TRBJ2-3 | few | TRBV19 | NA | CATHPGHVDTQYF | TGTGCCACACACCCGGGACATGTTGATACGCAGTATTTT
TRBJ1-5 | NA | TRBV28 | NA | CASSPPMGAFATRNQPQHF | TGTGCCAGCAGTCCCCCGATGGGGGCCTTTGCTACCCGTAATCAGCCCCAGCATTTT
TRBJ1-1 | NA | TRBV29-1 | TRBD1 | CSVKGAAEAFF | TGCAGCGTAAAGGGGGCTGCTGAGGCTTTCTTT
TRBJ1-6 | NA | TRBV7-2 | TRBD1 | CASSLGWDRVKYSPLHF | TGTGCCAGCAGCTTAGGTTGGGACAGGGTGAAATATTCACCCCTCCACTTT
TRBJ2-1 | NA | TRBV6-2/TRBV6-3 | TRBD2 | CASSSSLAGVSYNEQFF | TGTGCCAGCAGTTCCTCCCTGGCGGGGGTGTCCTACAATGAGCAGTTCTTC
TRBJ2-7 | NA | TRBV28 | NA | CASSLEGGPYEQYF | TGTGCCAGCAGTTTAGAGGGTGGTCCCTACGAGCAGTACTTC
TRBJ1-5 | NA | TRBV14 | TRBD1 | CASSPQRDRTTGFYSNQPQHF | TGTGCCAGCAGCCCACAACGGGACAGGACGACGGGGTTTTATAGCAATCAGCCCCAGCATTTT
TRBJ2-6 | NA | TRBV19 | TRBD1 | CASTLTGGSSGANVLTF | TGTGCCAGTACCTTGACAGGGGGCAGCTCTGGGGCCAACGTCCTGACTTTC
TRBJ1-2 | NA | TRBV7-2 | NA | CASFVPRGYGYTF | TGTGCCAGCTTTGTACCCCGCGGCTATGGCTACACCTTC
TRBJ1-2 | many | TRBV2 | TRBD1 | CASSGDRGLGGYTF | TGTGCCAGCAGTGGGGACAGGGGATTAGGTGGCTACACCTTC
TRBJ2-7 | NA | TRBV5-6 | NA | CASSITTGAYEQYF | TGTGCCAGCAGCATAACGACAGGAGCCTACGAGCAGTACTTC
TRBJ2-3 | many | TRBV7-9 | NA | CASRPGDFTDTQYF | TGTGCCAGCCGCCCGGGGGACTTCACAGATACGCAGTATTTT
TRBJ1-2 | NA | TRBV30 | TRBD1 | CALMDRANYGYTF | TGTGCCTTGATGGACAGGGCTAACTATGGCTACACCTTC
TRBJ1-4 | once | TRBV5-6 | NA | CASSTRDRGIEKLFF | TGTGCCAGCAGCACCCGGGACCGCGGGATCGAAAAACTGTTTTTT
TRBJ2-7 | NA | TRBV28 | TRBD1 | CASSETGTAAYEQYF | TGTGCCAGCAGTGAGACCGGGACAGCGGCCTACGAGCAGTACTTC
TRBJ1-3 | NA | TRBV28 | NA | CASSLFVGNTIYF | TGTGCCAGCAGTTTATTTGTAGGAAACACCATATATTTT